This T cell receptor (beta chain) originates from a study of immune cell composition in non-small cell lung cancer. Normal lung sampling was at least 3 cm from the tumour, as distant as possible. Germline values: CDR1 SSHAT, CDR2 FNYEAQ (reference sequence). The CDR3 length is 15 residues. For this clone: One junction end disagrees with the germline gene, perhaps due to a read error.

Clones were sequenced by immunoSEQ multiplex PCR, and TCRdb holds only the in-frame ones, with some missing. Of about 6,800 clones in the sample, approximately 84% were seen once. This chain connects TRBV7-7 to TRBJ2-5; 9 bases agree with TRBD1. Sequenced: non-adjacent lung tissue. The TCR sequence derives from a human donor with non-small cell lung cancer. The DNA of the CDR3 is TGTGCTAGCAGCTTGAACAGGGGGCGAGGAGAGACCCAGTACTTC. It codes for CASSLNRGRGETQYF.